These 26 T cell receptor beta chains were all obtained from the same sample, sequenced in a study of monozygotic twins with inflammatory bowel disease. Reprocessing the 5' RACE reads, TCRdb reports a single entry for every CDR3 protein and omits DNA. The sample includes 350,000 to 500,000 distinct CDR3 sequences. The sequencing sample was made of blood. The receptors were sampled from a human donor with ulcerative colitis or Crohn's disease, or a healthy co-twin of an affected twin (not recorded which).

The chain combines TRBV7-2 with TRBJ2-7; TCRdb outputs TRBD2, but without DNA this stays unchecked. The CDR3 loop spans 16 amino acids. The germline V gene has CDR1 SGHTA and CDR2 FQGNSA. CDR3 region: CASSFPWGGLDHEQYF.

The chain links TRBV30 to TRBJ1-4; the D call from TCRdb, TRBD1, cannot be confirmed without DNA. CDR3 length: 11 residues. Germline CDR1 GTSNPN, CDR2 SVGIG (reference sequence). The CDR3 spells CAWSRGPILFF.

The chain employs TRBV3-1 and TRBJ2-3; TCRdb's D gene call, TRBD1, goes unchecked for lack of DNA. The CDR3 loop spans 14 amino acids. From germline, CDR1 is LGHDT and CDR2 YNNKEL (reference sequence). The CDR3 region is CASSFVQAGAAQYF.

V is TRBV21-1 and J is TRBJ1-1. TRBV21-1 is given as a pseudogene. This CDR3 spans 14 amino acids. CDR3 sequence reads: CASSKGHMNTEAFF.

CDR3 sequence: CASSLSGASNQPQHF. The genes are TRBV5-1 and TRBJ1-5; as DNA is missing, the TRBD1 call by TCRdb cannot be tested. The CDR3 consists of 15 residues. Germline lookup yields CDR1 SGHRS and CDR2 YFSETQ.

The chain employs TRBV5-1 and TRBJ1-1; absent DNA, TCRdb's TRBD1 call cannot be checked. The CDR3 has 17 amino acids. Germline CDR1 reads SGHRS; CDR2 reads YFSETQ. The CDR3 here is CASSAPGGRQKVGEAFF.

This chain connects TRBV12-3 or TRBV12-4 to TRBJ2-2; no DNA is available, so the TRBD2 call from TCRdb remains unchecked. The CDR3 has 15 residues. CDR3 protein: CASSTGGSNTGELFF.

The chain employs TRBV19 and TRBJ2-1; with no DNA, the TCRdb D assignment of TRBD1 cannot be verified. This CDR3 has 13 residues. Germline V gene lookup returns CDR1 LNHDA and CDR2 SQIVND (reference sequence). This CDR3 reads CASRLGSLGEQFF.

V usage is TRBV10-3 and J usage is TRBJ2-1; checking the TCRdb D call of TRBD1 is not possible without DNA. The germline V gene has CDR1 ENHRY and CDR2 SYGVKD. This CDR3 has 15 residues. The CDR3 loop is CAISDVGGQYNEQFF.

The rearrangement uses TRBV20-1 and TRBJ2-1; TCRdb names TRBD2, which stays unverified in the absence of DNA. The CDR3 has 14 residues. Germline loops: CDR1 DFQATT, CDR2 SNEGSKA (reference sequence). The CDR3 loop is CSAPGVAGGREQFF.

The rearrangement joins TRBV6-5 to TRBJ1-6; TCRdb's D gene call, TRBD1, goes unchecked for lack of DNA. This CDR3 spans 12 amino acids. Germline CDR1 MNHEY, CDR2 SVGAGI. CDR3 amino acids: CASSRQGGSLHF.

This chain uses TRBV10-3 with TRBJ1-5. Per the germline V gene, CDR1 is ENHRY and CDR2 is SYGVKD. The CDR3 runs 15 residues. The CDR3 loop reads CAISDPTKGNQPQHF.

The rearrangement links TRBV7-6 to TRBJ2-3. This CDR3 has 14 amino acids. Germline V CDR1 and CDR2: SGHVS, FNYEAQ. CDR3 residues: CASSLEAGQDTQYF.

V gene TRBV5-1 combines with J gene TRBJ1-1; the TRBD1 assignment by TCRdb is unverifiable without DNA. CDR1 is SGHRS, CDR2 YFSETQ, per germline. The CDR3 runs to 15 residues. The CDR3 sequence is CASSLVGGRNTEAFF.

The chain uses TRBV6-2 or TRBV6-3 and TRBJ2-1; TCRdb's D call of TRBD1 is untestable without DNA. Germline CDR1 MNHEY, CDR2 SVGEGT. The CDR3 sequence is 16 residues long. The chain's CDR3 is CASSLSSGQGYNEQFF.

The V gene is TRBV18, the J gene TRBJ2-2; TCRdb lists TRBD1, though no DNA is available to test this call. Germline-derived CDR1 and CDR2 are KGHSH and LQKENI. The length of the CDR3 is 16 residues. CDR3 sequence: CASSLWTPMHTGELFF.

The rearrangement links TRBV7-2 to TRBJ1-2; TCRdb's D call, TRBD1, is unchecked because there is no DNA. Per the germline V gene, CDR1 is SGHTA and CDR2 is FQGNSA. CDR3 size: 14 residues. The CDR3 sequence is CASSSGQGYYGYTF.

This chain connects TRBV12-3 or TRBV12-4 to TRBJ1-6; with no DNA, the TCRdb D assignment of TRBD1 cannot be verified. This CDR3 has 18 residues. The CDR3 loop is CASSLTSPFTGLNSPLHF.

The genes are TRBV5-4 and TRBJ1-2. This CDR3 spans 17 amino acids. CDR1 and CDR2 from the germline V gene are SGHNT and YYREEE (reference sequence). CDR3 in amino acids: CASSLEVPSISRNGYTF.

V gene TRBV7-9 combines with J gene TRBJ2-1; there is no DNA to check the TCRdb D call of TRBD1. Germline V lookup: CDR1 SEHNR, CDR2 FQNEAQ (reference sequence). The CDR3 covers 16 residues. CDR3: CASSPPRGGAYNEQFF.

CDR3 region: CASSYQSSSGTF. V and J are TRBV12-3 or TRBV12-4 and TRBJ1-2. CDR3 length equals 12 residues.

The chain combines TRBV15 with TRBJ2-1; absent DNA, TCRdb's TRBD2 call cannot be checked. CDR3 length: 16 amino acids. CDR1 and CDR2 (germline): LNHNV, YYDKDF (reference sequence). The CDR3 protein is CATSRRGTRGFNEQFF.

The chain is built from TRBV5-5 and TRBJ2-2; TCRdb calls TRBD1, which cannot be checked without DNA. Germline values: CDR1 SGHKS, CDR2 YYEKEE (reference sequence). This CDR3 is 16 amino acids long. The CDR3 region is CASSPLAATNTGELFF.

The genes are TRBV4-1 and TRBJ1-4; the D gene TCRdb calls, TRBD1, cannot be checked with no DNA. This CDR3 has 17 residues. Germline assignment: CDR1 MGHRA and CDR2 YSYEKL. CDR3 sequence: CASSQEVMGQGGEKLFF.

V and J are TRBV28 and TRBJ2-5; the TCRdb D gene call, TRBD2, has no DNA to confirm it. Germline lookup yields CDR1 MDHEN and CDR2 SYDVKM. This CDR3 region has 15 residues. The CDR3: CASSTAAGGLGTQYF.

The chain joins TRBV28 to TRBJ2-5. Germline V gene lookup returns CDR1 MDHEN and CDR2 SYDVKM. This CDR3 region has 16 residues. The CDR3 sequence: CASSLETVPSQETQYF.